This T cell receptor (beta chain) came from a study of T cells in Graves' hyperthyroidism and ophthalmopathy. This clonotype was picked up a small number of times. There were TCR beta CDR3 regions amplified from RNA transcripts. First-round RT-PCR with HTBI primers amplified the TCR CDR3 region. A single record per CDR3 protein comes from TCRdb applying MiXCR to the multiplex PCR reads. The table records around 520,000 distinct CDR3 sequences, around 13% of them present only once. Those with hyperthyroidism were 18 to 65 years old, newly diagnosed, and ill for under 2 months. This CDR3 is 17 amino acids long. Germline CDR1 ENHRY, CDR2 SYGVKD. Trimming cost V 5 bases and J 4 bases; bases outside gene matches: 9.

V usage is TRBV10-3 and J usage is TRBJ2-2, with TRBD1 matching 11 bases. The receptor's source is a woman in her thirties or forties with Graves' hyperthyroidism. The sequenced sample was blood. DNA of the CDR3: TGTGCCATCAGTCACCCCGGACAGGGGGCGCCCACCGGGGAGCTGTTTTTT. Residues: CAISHPGQGAPTGELFF.